These T cell receptor beta chains were read from a single sample in a study of cytomegalovirus exposure and HLA in healthy donors. This table comes from immunoSEQ multiplex PCR, and its TCRdb copy is limited to in-frame clones, with some not included. The sample table sets out 180,000 or so clones. The sample consisted of PBMCs. These TCRs come from a young woman in good health and CMV-seropositive. Each CDR3 is given with its conserved first and last residue. The D gene is left open where the match is weak.

D gene,V gene,J gene,CDR3 protein,CDR3 DNA
.,TRBV10-3,TRBJ1-1,CAISESVDNTEAFF,TGTGCCATCAGTGAGTCAGTAGATAACACTGAAGCTTTCTTT
.,TRBV4-3,TRBJ1-2,CASSQEAHSPYGYTF,TGCGCCAGCAGCCAAGAGGCTCACAGTCCCTATGGCTACACCTTC
.,TRBV4-1,TRBJ2-2,CASSQFMSTGELFF,TGCGCCAGCAGCCAATTTATGTCTACCGGGGAGCTGTTTTTT
TRBD1,TRBV30,TRBJ2-3,CAWSGGQGATDTQYF,TGTGCCTGGAGTGGCGGACAGGGGGCGACAGATACGCAGTATTTT
.,TRBV9,TRBJ2-1,CASSVGGFSYNEQFF,TGTGCCAGCAGCGTAGGCGGGTTCTCCTACAATGAGCAGTTCTTC
TRBD1,TRBV2,TRBJ2-5,CASSEHRGRETQYF,TGTGCCAGCAGTGAACACAGGGGGCGCGAGACCCAGTACTTC
.,TRBV6-5,TRBJ2-1,CASSYSGSYNEQFF,TGTGCCAGCAGTTACAGCGGTTCCTACAATGAGCAGTTCTTC
TRBD1,TRBV2,TRBJ1-1,CASGQARNTEAFF,TGTGCCAGTGGACAGGCCCGAAACACTGAAGCTTTCTTT
TRBD2,TRBV5-1,TRBJ2-5,CASSLYGLEETQYF,TGCGCCAGCAGCTTATACGGACTAGAAGAGACCCAGTACTTC
.,TRBV18,TRBJ1-4,CASSMGADNEKLFF,TGTGCCAGCTCAATGGGGGCGGACAATGAAAAACTGTTTTTT
TRBD1,TRBV11-3,TRBJ2-3,CASSFGTGGTDTQYF,TGTGCCAGCAGCTTCGGGACAGGGGGGACAGATACGCAGTATTTT
.,TRBV27,TRBJ1-2,CASSLSSGVGYTF,TGTGCCAGCAGTTTATCGTCAGGGGTCGGCTACACCTTC
.,TRBV7-2,TRBJ2-6,CASSLTGSAGANVLTF,TGTGCCAGCAGCTTGACAGGATCAGCTGGGGCCAACGTCCTGACTTTC
TRBD1,TRBV5-6,TRBJ2-7,CASSFRPGTAHEQYF,TGTGCCAGCAGCTTTCGACCCGGGACAGCTCACGAGCAGTACTTC
.,TRBV9,TRBJ2-7,CASSVDSISYEQYF,TGTGCCAGCAGCGTAGATTCTATCTCCTACGAGCAGTACTTC
.,TRBV6-5,TRBJ1-4,CASSWTATNEKLFF,TGTGCCAGCAGTTGGACAGCAACTAATGAAAAACTGTTTTTT
TRBD1,TRBV7-9,TRBJ2-5,CASRQGTAQETQYF,TGTGCCAGCAGACAGGGGACAGCCCAAGAGACCCAGTACTTC
TRBD1,TRBV19,TRBJ2-7,CASSTRDRGRAYEQYF,TGTGCCAGTAGTACCCGAGACAGGGGGCGCGCCTACGAGCAGTACTTC
TRBD2,TRBV6-6,TRBJ2-3,CASKTSGSTDTQYF,TGTGCCAGCAAGACTAGCGGGAGCACAGATACGCAGTATTTT
.,TRBV14,TRBJ1-2,CASSQVSGTNYGYTF,TGTGCCAGCAGCCAAGTTTCAGGGACTAACTATGGCTACACCTTC
.,TRBV5-1,TRBJ1-4,CASSPGQGTNEKLFF,TGCGCCAGCAGCCCGGGACAAGGAACTAATGAAAAACTGTTTTTT
TRBD1,TRBV5-1,TRBJ1-3,CASSFGQGSGNTIYF,TGCGCCAGCAGCTTTGGACAGGGCTCTGGAAACACCATATATTTT